The 2 T cell receptor beta chains presented below share a single source sample, sequenced in a study of technical replicates of blood from a handful of donors. The method was immunoSEQ multiplex PCR; TCRdb's version includes in-frame clones alone and lacks a portion of them. The data contain some 74,000 clones, 95% to 98% of them singletons. The sequenced material came from T cells isolated from PBMCs. The receptors originated from a human donor in good health.

This chain uses TRBV30 with TRBJ1-1; D ambiguous. Germline CDR1 reads GTSNPN; CDR2 reads SVGIG (reference sequence). The CDR3 extends over 12 amino acids. Trimming removed 3 bases at V and 1 base at J, with 6 bases between. The CDR3 DNA is TGTGCCTGGAGCCGAGAGAACACTGAAGCTTTCTTT. Translated, it gives CAWSRENTEAFF.

The count of this clone is one. V usage is TRBV7-9 and J usage is TRBJ2-7; 11 nucleotides line up with TRBD2. With V trimmed by 3 bases and J by 2 bases, 3 bases remained unmatched. The CDR3 totals 15 residues. CDR1 is SEHNR and CDR2 is FQNEAQ in the germline V gene (reference sequence). The CDR3 region is CASSFGTSGTYEQYF. CDR3 DNA: TGTGCCAGCAGCTTTGGGACTAGCGGAACCTACGAGCAGTACTTC.